The rows below give T cell receptor beta chains drawn from one sample of a study of PD-1 blockade in mismatch repair-deficient tumors. The assay was immunoSEQ multiplex PCR, and TCRdb's table has in-frame clones only and misses some. This table has about 79,000 clones, about four fifths appearing once. This sample comprised peripheral blood, obtained 44 weeks after starting pembrolizumab. The origin of the receptors is an adult with mismatch repair-deficient cancer. Both conserved end residues are part of each CDR3. D genes are given only for firm matches. Clone size is stated in some rows and not others, as once, few, many or a class when expanded.

J	size	V	D	CDR3	DNA
TRBJ1-1	few	TRBV27	NA	CASSPGGTEAFF	TGTGCCAGCAGTCCGGGGGGGACTGAAGCTTTCTTT
TRBJ2-1	NA	TRBV5-1	NA	CASSPVTLAYNEQFF	TGCGCCAGCAGCCCGGTGACACTAGCCTACAATGAGCAGTTCTTC
TRBJ1-4	NA	TRBV11-3	NA	CASSLGPIGGEKLFF	TGTGCCAGCAGCTTAGGACCCATAGGGGGTGAAAAACTGTTTTTT
TRBJ2-7	NA	TRBV27	NA	CASSQRRDGSYEQYF	TGTGCCAGCAGTCAACGACGGGACGGCTCCTACGAGCAGTACTTC
TRBJ2-3	NA	TRBV5-4	NA	CASSLSGADTQYF	TGTGCCAGCAGCTTAAGCGGAGCAGATACGCAGTATTTT
TRBJ1-2	few	TRBV15	NA	CATSSDRLNVYGYTF	TGTGCCACCAGCAGTGACAGGTTAAACGTCTATGGCTACACCTTC
TRBJ2-3	NA	TRBV19	NA	CASKHAGTLSTDTQYF	TGTGCCAGCAAGCACGCCGGGACTCTGAGCACAGATACGCAGTATTTT
TRBJ1-1	NA	TRBV29-1	TRBD1	CSVETWTGVDRTEAFF	TGCAGCGTTGAAACTTGGACAGGGGTGGACCGCACTGAAGCTTTCTTT
TRBJ2-3	once	TRBV25-1	TRBD2	CASRVAGTQYF	TGTGCCAGCAGAGTAGCGGGTACGCAGTATTTT
TRBJ2-3	once	TRBV11-2	NA	CASNPSSEISTDTQYF	TGTGCCAGCAACCCCTCTAGCGAGATCAGCACAGATACGCAGTATTTT
TRBJ2-5	NA	TRBV25-1	NA	CASSEFNRPTVGQETQYF	TGTGCCAGCAGTGAATTTAACCGTCCGACAGTGGGCCAAGAGACCCAGTACTTC
TRBJ2-7	few	TRBV4-3	TRBD2	CASSHGTSGLGEQYF	TGCGCCAGCAGCCACGGGACTAGCGGCTTAGGGGAGCAGTACTTC
TRBJ2-1	once	TRBV7-6	NA	CASSPRGGSSYNEQFF	TGTGCCAGCAGCCCCCGGGGTGGGAGTTCCTACAATGAGCAGTTCTTC
TRBJ2-7	NA	TRBV9	NA	CASSVRTDAYEQYF	TGTGCCAGCAGCGTTCGGACAGATGCCTACGAGCAGTACTTC
TRBJ1-1	NA	TRBV29-1	NA	CSVPGEGRGTEAFF	TGCAGCGTCCCGGGGGAGGGAAGGGGCACTGAAGCTTTCTTT
TRBJ2-7	NA	TRBV7-9	NA	CASSLGGQFYEQYF	TGTGCCAGCAGCTTAGGAGGACAGTTCTACGAGCAGTACTTC
TRBJ2-1	NA	TRBV5-8	TRBD2	CASSFRWEPSGRREQFF	TGTGCCAGCAGCTTTCGCTGGGAACCTAGCGGGAGAAGGGAGCAGTTCTTC
TRBJ2-1	few	TRBV29-1	TRBD2	CSAPGLGGNEQFF	TGCAGCGCCCCGGGACTAGGGGGCAATGAGCAGTTCTTC
TRBJ2-7	few	TRBV4-2	NA	CASSQVIGLKRYEQYF	TGTGCCAGCAGCCAAGTAATCGGCCTGAAAAGGTACGAGCAGTACTTC
TRBJ2-7	NA	TRBV10-3	NA	CAIMGSSYEQYF	TGTGCCATCATGGGGTCCTCCTACGAGCAGTACTTC
TRBJ1-1	NA	TRBV7-2	NA	CASSRERNTEAFF	TGTGCCAGCAGCCGGGAAAGGAACACTGAAGCTTTCTTT
TRBJ2-7	NA	TRBV5-4	NA	CASSRIPGPYEQYF	TGTGCCAGCAGCCGAATTCCAGGACCCTACGAGCAGTACTTC
TRBJ1-2	once	TRBV7-2	NA	CASSPDRTRSYTF	TGTGCCAGCAGCCCGGACAGAACGAGAAGCTACACCTTC
TRBJ1-2	NA	TRBV20-1	NA	CSASGAAGYTF	TGCAGTGCTAGTGGGGCCGCTGGCTACACCTTC